The subject of this entry is one TCR beta chain. TCRdb's table, derived via immunoSEQ multiplex PCR, lists solely in-frame clones and lacks some. In the table there are about 19,000 clones, 85% of which are singletons. This entry is derived from a study of somatic mutations in cytotoxic T cells in rheumatoid arthritis. V was cut by 0 bases and J by 0 bases, with 10 bases left in between. Germline V gene lookup returns CDR1 SGHDT and CDR2 YYEEEE. The CDR3 is 15 amino acids. The source is a woman in her 40s with rheumatoid arthritis. This chain connects TRBV5-6 to TRBJ2-7, with a possible D match to TRBD1 (6 bases). The specimen was CD8+ T cells sorted from blood. The CDR3 protein is CASSLGLGGSYEQYF. DNA of the CDR3: TGTGCCAGCAGCTTGGGGTTAGGGGGCTCCTACGAGCAGTACTTC.